This T cell receptor beta chain emerged from a study of glioma-infiltrating T cells after dendritic cell vaccination. Background on the study: Between the early 2000s and the early 2010s, patients got autologous tumor lysate-pulsed dendritic cell vaccines.

The germline gives CDR1 SGHRS, CDR2 YFSETQ. The CDR3 has 14 residues. V was clipped by 4 bases and J by 7 bases; unmatched bases: 10. Study-wide points: No direct clonality-survival link was found; a diverse polyclonal response may matter.

In this sample, this clone turned up once. Its cognate antigen is unknown. TCRB CDR3 was amplified from 2 ug genomic DNA or less. The primer mix had 60 V beta and 13 J beta primers. Sequencing used immunoSEQ multiplex PCR; TCRdb keeps in-frame clones, though not all of them. Here the sample spans over 80,000 clones, around 90% being singletons. The chain couples TRBV5-1 to TRBJ2-7; TRBD2 aligns across 8 bases. This TCR derives from a human donor with glioblastoma. Source: blood, taken before dendritic cell vaccination. CDR3 residues: CASSLPGGADEQYF. CDR3 coding DNA: TGCGCCAGCAGCCTCCCGGGGGGGGCGGATGAGCAGTACTTC.